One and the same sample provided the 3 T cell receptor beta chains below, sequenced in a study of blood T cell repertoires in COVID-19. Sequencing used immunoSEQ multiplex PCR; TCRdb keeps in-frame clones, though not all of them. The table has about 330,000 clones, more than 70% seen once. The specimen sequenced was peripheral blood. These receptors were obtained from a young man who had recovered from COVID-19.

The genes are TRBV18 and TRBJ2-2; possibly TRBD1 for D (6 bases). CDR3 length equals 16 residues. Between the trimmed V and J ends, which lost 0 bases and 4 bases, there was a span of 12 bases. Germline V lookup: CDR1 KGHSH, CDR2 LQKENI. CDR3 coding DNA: TGTGCCAGCTCACCACCACAGGGCATCTCCACCGGGGAGCTGTTTTTT. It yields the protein CASSPPQGISTGELFF.

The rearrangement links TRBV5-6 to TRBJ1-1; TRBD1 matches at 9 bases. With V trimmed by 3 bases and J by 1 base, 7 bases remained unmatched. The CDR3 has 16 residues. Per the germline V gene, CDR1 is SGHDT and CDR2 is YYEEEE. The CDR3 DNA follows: TGTGCCAGCAGCTCTACGGACAGGGGCCGGAACACTGAAGCTTTCTTT. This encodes CASSSTDRGRNTEAFF.

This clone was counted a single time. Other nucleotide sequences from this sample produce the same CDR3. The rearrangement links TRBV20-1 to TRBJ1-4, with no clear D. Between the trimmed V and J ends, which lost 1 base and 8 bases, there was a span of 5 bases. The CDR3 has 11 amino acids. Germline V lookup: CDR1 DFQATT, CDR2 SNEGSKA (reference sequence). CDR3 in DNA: TGCAGTGCTAGAGCCAGAGAAAAACTGTTTTTT. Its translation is CSARAREKLFF.